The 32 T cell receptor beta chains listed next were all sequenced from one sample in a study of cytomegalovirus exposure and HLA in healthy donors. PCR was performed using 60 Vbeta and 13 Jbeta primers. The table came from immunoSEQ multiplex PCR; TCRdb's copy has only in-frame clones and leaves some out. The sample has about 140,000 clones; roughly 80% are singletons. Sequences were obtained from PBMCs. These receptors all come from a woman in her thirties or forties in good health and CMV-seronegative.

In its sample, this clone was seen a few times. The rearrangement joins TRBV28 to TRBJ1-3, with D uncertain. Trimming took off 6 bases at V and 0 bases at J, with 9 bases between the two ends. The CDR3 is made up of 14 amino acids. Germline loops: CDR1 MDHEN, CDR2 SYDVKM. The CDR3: CASRYRSSGNTIYF. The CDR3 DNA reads TGTGCCAGCAGATACAGAAGCTCTGGAAACACCATATATTTT.

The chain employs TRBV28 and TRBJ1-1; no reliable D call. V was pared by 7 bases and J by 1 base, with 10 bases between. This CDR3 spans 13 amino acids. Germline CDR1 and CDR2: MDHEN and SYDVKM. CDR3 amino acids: CASIPDKNTEAFF. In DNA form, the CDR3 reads TGTGCCAGCATTCCCGACAAGAACACTGAAGCTTTCTTT.

The CDR3 sequence: CASSPSLAGQETQYF. The CDR3 DNA reads TGTGCCAGTAGTCCCAGTTTAGCGGGGCAAGAGACCCAGTACTTC. The genes are TRBV19 and TRBJ2-5; 8 nucleotides match TRBD2. The CDR3 covers 15 residues. Germline loops: CDR1 LNHDA, CDR2 SQIVND (reference sequence). The V and J ends lost 5 bases and 2 bases, in that order; junction bases with no gene match: 7.

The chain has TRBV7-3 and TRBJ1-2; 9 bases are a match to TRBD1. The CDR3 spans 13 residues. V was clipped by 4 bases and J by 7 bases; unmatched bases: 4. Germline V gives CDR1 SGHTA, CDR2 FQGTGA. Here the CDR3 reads CASSSTGGSGYTF. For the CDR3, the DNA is TGTGCCAGCAGCTCCACAGGGGGCAGTGGCTACACCTTC.

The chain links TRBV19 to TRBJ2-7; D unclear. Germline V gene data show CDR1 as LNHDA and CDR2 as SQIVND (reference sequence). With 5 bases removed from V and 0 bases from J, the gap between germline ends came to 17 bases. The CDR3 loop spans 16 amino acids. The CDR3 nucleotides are TGTGCCAGTAGTTCGACATCTTACATGAGCTCCTACGAGCAGTACTTC. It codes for CASSSTSYMSSYEQYF.

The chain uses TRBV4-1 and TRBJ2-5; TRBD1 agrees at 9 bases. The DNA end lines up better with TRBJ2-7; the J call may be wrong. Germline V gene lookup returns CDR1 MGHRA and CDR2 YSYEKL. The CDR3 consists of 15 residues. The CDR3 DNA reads TGCGCCAGCAGCCAAGGGACAGGGGCAAGCTACGAGCAGTACTTC. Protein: CASSQGTGASYEQYF.

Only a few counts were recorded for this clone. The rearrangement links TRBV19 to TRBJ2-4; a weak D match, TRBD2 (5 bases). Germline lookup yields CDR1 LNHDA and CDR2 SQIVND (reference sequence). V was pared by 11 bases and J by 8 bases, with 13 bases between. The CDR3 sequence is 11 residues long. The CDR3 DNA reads TGTGCCTCCGGGGAAGGCCACATTCAGTACTTC. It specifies CASGEGHIQYF.

DNA of the CDR3: TGTGCCAGCAGCCAATACCGAGCAGGGGGCTACGAGCAGTACTTC. It codes for CASSQYRAGGYEQYF. The chain uses TRBV4-2 and TRBJ2-7, with 7 bases fitting TRBD1. Trimming at V came to 2 bases and at J to 3 bases, leaving 7 bases not matched to a gene. Germline V gene lookup returns CDR1 LGHNA and CDR2 YNFKEQ. The CDR3 consists of 15 residues.

CDR3 sequence: CASSTGRRGIQPQHF. In DNA form, the CDR3 reads TGTGCCAGCAGCACGGGGCGAAGGGGGATTCAGCCCCAGCATTTT. V usage is TRBV6-5 and J usage is TRBJ1-5, with a weak D call TRBD1 (6 bases). From germline, CDR1 is MNHEY and CDR2 SVGAGI. Trimming removed 6 bases from V and 6 bases from J, with 18 bases in between. This CDR3 is built from 15 residues.

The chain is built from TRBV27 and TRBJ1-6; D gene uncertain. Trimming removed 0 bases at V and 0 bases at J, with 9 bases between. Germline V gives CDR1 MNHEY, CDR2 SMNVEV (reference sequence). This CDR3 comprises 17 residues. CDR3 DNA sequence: TGTGCCAGCAGTTTATCGGGCACAAGCTCCTATAATTCACCCCTCCACTTT. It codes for CASSLSGTSSYNSPLHF.

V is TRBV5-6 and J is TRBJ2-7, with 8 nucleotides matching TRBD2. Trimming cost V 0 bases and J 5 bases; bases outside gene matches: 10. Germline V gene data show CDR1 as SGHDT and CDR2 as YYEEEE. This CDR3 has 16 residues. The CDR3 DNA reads TGTGCCAGCAGCTTGGATGGGCCTAGCGGGTTCCACGAGCAGTACTTC. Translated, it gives CASSLDGPSGFHEQYF.

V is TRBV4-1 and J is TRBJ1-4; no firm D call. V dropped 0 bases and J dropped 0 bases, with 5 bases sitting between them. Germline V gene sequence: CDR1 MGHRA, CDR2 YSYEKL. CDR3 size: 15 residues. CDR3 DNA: TGCGCCAGCAGCCAAGACAGGTCAACTAATGAAAAACTGTTTTTT. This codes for CASSQDRSTNEKLFF.

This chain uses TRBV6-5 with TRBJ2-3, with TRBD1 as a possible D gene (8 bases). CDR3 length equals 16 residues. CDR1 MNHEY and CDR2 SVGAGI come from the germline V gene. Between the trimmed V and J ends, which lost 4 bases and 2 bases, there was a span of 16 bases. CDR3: CASSSHRGGYTDTQYF. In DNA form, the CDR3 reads TGTGCCAGCAGTTCCCACAGGGGGGGTTACACAGATACGCAGTATTTT.

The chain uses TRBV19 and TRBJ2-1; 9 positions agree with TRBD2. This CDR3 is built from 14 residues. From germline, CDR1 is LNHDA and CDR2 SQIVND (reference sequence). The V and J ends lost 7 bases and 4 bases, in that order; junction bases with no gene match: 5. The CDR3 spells CASKLAGLYNEQFF. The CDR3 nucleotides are TGTGCCAGTAAGCTAGCGGGGTTGTACAATGAGCAGTTCTTC.

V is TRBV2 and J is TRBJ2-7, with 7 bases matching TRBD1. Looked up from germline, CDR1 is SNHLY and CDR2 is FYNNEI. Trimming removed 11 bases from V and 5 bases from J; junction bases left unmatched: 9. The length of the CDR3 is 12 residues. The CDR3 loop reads CASHVQGDEQYF. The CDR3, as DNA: TGTGCCTCTCACGTCCAGGGGGACGAGCAGTACTTC.

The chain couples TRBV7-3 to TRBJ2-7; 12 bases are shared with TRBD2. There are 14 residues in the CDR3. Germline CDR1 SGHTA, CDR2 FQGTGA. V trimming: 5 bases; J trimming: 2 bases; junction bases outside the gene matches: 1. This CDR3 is CASSLAGGTYEQYF. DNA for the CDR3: TGTGCCAGCAGCCTAGCGGGGGGGACCTACGAGCAGTACTTC.

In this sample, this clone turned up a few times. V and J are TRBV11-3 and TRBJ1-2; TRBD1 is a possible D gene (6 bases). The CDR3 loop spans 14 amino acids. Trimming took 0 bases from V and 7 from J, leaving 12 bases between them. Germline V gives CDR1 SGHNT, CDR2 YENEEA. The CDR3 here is CASSLDGPGAGYTF. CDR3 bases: TGTGCCAGCAGCTTAGATGGGCCAGGGGCTGGCTACACCTTC.

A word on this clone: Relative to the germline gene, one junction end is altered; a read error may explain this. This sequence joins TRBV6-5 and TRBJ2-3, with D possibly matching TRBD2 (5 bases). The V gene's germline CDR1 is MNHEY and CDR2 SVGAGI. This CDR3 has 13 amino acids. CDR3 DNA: TGTGCCAGCAGTTACGGTAAACTAGATACGCGGTATTTT. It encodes CASSYGKLDTRYF.

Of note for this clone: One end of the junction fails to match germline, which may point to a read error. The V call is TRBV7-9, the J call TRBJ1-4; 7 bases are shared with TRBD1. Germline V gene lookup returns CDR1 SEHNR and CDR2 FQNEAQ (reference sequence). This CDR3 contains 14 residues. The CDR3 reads CSSSQGATNEKLFF. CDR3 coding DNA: TGTTCCAGCAGTCAGGGGGCAACTAATGAAAAACTGTTTTTT.

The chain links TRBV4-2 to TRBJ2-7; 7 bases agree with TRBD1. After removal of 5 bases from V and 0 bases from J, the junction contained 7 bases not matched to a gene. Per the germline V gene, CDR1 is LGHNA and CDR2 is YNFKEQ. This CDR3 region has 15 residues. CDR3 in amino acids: CASSAPGQSSYEQYF. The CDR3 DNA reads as TGTGCCAGCAGCGCACCGGGACAGAGCTCCTACGAGCAGTACTTC.

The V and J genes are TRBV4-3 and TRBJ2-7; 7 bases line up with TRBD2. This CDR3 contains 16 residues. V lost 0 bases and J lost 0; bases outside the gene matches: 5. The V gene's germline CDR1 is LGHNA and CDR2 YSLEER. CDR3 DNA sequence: TGCGCCAGCAGCCAAGATTGGGGCGGGAGCTCCTACGAGCAGTACTTC. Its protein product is CASSQDWGGSSYEQYF.

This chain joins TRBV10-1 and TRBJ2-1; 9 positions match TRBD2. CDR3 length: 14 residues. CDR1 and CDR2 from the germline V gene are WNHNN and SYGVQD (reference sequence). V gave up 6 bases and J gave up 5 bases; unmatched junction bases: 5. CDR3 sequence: CASSRLAADNEQFF. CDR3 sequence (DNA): TGCGCCAGCAGCAGACTAGCGGCAGACAATGAGCAGTTCTTC.

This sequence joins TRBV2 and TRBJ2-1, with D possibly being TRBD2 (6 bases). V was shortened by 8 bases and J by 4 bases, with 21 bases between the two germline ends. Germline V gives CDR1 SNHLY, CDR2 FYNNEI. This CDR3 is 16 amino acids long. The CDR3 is CASAPGLSEFYNEQFF. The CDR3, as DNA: TGTGCCAGCGCCCCTGGACTATCCGAGTTTTACAATGAGCAGTTCTTC.

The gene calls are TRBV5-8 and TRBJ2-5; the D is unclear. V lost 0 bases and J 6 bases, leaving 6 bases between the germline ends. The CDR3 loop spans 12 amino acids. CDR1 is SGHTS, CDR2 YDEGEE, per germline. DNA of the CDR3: TGTGCCAGCAGCTTGGGACAAAAGACCCAGTACTTC. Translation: CASSLGQKTQYF.

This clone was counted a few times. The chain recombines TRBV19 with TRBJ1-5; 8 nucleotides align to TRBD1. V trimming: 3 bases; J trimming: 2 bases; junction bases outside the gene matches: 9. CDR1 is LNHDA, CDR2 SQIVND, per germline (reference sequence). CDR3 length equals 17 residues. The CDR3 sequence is CASSIPPGGKGNQPQHF. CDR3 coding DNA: TGTGCCAGTAGTATTCCGCCAGGGGGCAAAGGCAATCAGCCCCAGCATTTT.

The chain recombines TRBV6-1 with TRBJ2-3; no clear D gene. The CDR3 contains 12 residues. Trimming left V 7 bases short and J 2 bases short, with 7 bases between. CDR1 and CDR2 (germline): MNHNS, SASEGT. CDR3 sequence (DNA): TGTGCCAGCACTTCCCCCACAGATACGCAGTATTTT. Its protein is CASTSPTDTQYF.

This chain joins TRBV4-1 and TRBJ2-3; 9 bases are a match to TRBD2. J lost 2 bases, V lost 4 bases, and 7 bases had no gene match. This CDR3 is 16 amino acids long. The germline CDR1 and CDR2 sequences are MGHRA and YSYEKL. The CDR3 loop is CASSRPLAGTTDTQYF. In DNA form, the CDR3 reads TGCGCCAGCAGCCGTCCACTAGCGGGTACCACAGATACGCAGTATTTT.

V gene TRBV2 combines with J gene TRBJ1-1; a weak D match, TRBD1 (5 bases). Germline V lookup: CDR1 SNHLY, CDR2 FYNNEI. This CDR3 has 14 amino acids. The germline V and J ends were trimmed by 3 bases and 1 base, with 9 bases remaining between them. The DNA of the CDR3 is TGTGCCAGCAGTGAGTTCCAGGGGAACACTGAAGCTTTCTTT. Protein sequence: CASSEFQGNTEAFF.

The CDR3 coding sequence is TGTGCCAGCAGTGATTCAAAGGGCGGGACAGGGGTACGGCCCCAGCATTTT. Encoded protein: CASSDSKGGTGVRPQHF. The chain has TRBV2 and TRBJ1-5; 10 bases match TRBD1. The V gene end was trimmed by 3 bases and the J gene end by 9 bases; junction bases not matched to a gene: 14. Germline values: CDR1 SNHLY, CDR2 FYNNEI. The CDR3 spans 17 residues. Filled out from reference TRBV2 and TRBJ1-5, the complete variable domain reads EPEVTQTPSHQVTQMGQEVILRCVPISNHLYFYWYRQILGQKVEFLVSFYNNEISEKSEIFDDQFSVERPDGSNFTLKIRSTKLEDSAMYFCASSDSKGGTGVRPQHFGDGTRLSIL.

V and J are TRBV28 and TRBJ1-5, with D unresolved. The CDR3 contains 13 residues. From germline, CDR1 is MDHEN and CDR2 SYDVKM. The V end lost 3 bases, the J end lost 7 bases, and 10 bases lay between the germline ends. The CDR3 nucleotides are TGTGCCAGCAGTTTGCCCCCACAGCAGCCCCAGCATTTT. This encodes CASSLPPQQPQHF.

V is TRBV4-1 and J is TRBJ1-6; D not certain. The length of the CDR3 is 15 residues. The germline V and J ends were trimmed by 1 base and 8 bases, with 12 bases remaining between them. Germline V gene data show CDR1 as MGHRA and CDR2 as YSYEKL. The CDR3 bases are TGCGCCAGCAGCCAAGTCTGGAGGAGCCATTCACCCCTCCACTTT. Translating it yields CASSQVWRSHSPLHF.

The CDR3 DNA reads as TGTGCCAGCAGCTCGGGACAGGGAGGGATCGGTGAAGCTTTCTTT. Protein product: CASSSGQGGIGEAFF. The rearrangement joins TRBV5-4 to TRBJ1-1, with TRBD1 matching 9 bases. Trimming removed 3 bases from V and 7 bases from J; junction bases left unmatched: 10. The CDR3 contains 15 residues. The germline CDR1 and CDR2 sequences are SGHNT and YYREEE (reference sequence).